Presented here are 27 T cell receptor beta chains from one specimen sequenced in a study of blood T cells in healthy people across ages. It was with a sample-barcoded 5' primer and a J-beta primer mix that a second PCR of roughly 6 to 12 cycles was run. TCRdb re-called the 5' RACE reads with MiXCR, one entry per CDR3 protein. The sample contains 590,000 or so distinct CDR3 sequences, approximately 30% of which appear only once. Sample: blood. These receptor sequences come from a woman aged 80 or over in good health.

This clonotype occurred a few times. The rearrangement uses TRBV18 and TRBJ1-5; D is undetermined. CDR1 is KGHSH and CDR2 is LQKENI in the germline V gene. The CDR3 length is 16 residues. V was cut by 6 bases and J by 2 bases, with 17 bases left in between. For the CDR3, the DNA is TGTGCCAGCTCCCCCACGGTGGCGCGGGGCAATCAGCCCCAGCATTTT. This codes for CASSPTVARGNQPQHF.

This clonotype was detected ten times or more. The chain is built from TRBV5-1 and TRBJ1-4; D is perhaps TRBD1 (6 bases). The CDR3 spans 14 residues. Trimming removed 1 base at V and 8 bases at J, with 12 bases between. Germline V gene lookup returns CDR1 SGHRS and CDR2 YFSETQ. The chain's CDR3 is CASSLLQGGEKLFF. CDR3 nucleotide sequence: TGCGCCAGCAGCTTGTTACAGGGCGGCGAAAAACTGTTTTTT.

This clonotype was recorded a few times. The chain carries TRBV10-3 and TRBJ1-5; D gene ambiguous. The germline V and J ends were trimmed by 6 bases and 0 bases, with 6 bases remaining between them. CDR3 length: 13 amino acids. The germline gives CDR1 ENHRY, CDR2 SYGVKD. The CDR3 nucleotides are TGTGCCATCAGCACATATAGCAATCAGCCCCAGCATTTT. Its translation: CAISTYSNQPQHF.

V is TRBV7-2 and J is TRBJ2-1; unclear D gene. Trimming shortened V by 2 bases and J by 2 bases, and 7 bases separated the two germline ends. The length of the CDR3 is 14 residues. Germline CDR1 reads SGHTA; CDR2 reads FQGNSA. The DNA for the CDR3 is TGTGCCAGCAGCTTATTAGCAACCTACAATGAGCAGTTCTTC. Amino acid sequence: CASSLLATYNEQFF.

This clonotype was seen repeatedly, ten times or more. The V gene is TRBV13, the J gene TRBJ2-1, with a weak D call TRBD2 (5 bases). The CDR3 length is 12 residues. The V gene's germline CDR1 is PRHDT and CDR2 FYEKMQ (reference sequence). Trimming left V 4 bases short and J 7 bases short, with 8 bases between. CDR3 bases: TGTGCCAGCAGCTCTACGGGGAATGAGCAGTTCTTC. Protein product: CASSSTGNEQFF.

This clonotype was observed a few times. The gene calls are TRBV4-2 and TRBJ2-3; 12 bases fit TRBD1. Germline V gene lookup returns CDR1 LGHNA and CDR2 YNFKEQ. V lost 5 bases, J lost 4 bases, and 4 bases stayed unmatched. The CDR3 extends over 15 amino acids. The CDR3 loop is CASSSGQGASDTQYF. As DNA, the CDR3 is TGTGCCAGCAGCTCGGGACAGGGGGCGTCAGATACGCAGTATTTT.

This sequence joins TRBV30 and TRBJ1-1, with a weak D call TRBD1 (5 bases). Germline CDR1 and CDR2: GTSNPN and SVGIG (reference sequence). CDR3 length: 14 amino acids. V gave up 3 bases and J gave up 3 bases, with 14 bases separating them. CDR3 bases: TGTGCCTGGAGATCGACCCAGACAGACACTGAAGCTTTCTTT. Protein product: CAWRSTQTDTEAFF.

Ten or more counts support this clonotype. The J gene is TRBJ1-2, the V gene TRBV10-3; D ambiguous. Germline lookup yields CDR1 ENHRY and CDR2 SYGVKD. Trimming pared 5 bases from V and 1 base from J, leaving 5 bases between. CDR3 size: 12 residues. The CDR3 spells CAISYNNYGYTF. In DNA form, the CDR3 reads TGTGCCATCAGTTACAATAACTATGGCTACACCTTC.

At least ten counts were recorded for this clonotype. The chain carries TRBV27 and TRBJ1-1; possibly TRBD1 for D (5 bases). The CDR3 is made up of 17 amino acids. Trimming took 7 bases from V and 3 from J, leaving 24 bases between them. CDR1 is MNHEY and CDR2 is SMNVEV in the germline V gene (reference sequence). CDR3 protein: CASTPSRGGWGDTEAFF. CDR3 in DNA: TGTGCCAGCACCCCCTCTAGGGGAGGGTGGGGAGACACTGAAGCTTTCTTT.

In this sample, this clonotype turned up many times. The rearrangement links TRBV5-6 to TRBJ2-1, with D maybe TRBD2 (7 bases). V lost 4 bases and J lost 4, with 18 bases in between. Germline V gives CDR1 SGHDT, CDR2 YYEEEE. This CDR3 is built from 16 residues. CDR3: CASSPSFGGPYNEQFF. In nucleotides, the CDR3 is TGTGCCAGCAGCCCGTCTTTCGGGGGGCCTTACAATGAGCAGTTCTTC.

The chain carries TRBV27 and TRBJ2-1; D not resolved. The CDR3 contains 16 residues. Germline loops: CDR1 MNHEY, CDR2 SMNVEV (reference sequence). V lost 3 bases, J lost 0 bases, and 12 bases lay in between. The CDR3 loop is CASSFMATSSYNEQFF. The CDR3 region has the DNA TGTGCCAGCAGTTTTATGGCCACCTCCTCCTACAATGAGCAGTTCTTC.

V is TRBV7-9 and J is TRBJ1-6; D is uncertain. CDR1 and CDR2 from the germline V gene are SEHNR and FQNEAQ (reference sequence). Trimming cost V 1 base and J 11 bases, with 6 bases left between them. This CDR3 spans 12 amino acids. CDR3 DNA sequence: TGTGCCAGCAGCTTAGGCAGCCCACCCCTCCACTTT. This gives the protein CASSLGSPPLHF.

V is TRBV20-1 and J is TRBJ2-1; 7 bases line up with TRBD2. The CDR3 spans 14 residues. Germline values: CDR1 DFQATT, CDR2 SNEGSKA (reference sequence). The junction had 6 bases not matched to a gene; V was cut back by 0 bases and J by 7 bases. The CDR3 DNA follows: TGCAGTGCTAGAGATGCCGGGACTAATAATGAGCAGTTCTTC. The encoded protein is CSARDAGTNNEQFF.

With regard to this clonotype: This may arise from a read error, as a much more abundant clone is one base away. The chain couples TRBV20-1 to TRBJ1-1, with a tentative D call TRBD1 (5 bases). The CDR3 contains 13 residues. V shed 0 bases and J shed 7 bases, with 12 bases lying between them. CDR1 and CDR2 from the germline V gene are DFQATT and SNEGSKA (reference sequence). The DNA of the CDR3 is TGCAGTGCTAGAGATAATGGGGGGGATGAAGCTTTCTTT. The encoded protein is CSARDNGGDEAFF.

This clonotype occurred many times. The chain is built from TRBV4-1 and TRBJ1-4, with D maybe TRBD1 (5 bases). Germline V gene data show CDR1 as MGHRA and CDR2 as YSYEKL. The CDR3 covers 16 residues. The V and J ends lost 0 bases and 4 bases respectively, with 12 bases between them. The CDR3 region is CASSQDPRGGNEKLFF. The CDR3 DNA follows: TGCGCCAGCAGCCAAGACCCTCGTGGGGGTAATGAAAAACTGTTTTTT.

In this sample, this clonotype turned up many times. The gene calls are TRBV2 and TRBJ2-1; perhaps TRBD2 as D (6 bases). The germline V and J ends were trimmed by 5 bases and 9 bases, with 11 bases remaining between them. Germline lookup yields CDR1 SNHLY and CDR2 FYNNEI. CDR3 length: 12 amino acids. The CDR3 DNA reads TGTGCCAGCAGTTTGACTAGTCTTGAGCAGTTCTTC. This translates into CASSLTSLEQFF.

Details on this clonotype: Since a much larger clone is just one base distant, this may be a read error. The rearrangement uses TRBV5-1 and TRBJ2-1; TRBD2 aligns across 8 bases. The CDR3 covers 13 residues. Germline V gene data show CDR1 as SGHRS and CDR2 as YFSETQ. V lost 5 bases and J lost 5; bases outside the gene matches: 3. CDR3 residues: CASRTSVNNEQFF. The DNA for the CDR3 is TGCGCCAGCAGGACTAGCGTAAACAATGAGCAGTTCTTC. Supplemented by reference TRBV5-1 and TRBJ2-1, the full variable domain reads KAGVTQTPRYLIKTRGQQVTLSCSPISGHRSVSWYQQTPGQGLQFLFEYFSETQRNKGNFPGRFSGRQFSNSRSEMNVSTLELGDSALYLCASRTSVNNEQFFGPGTRLTVL.

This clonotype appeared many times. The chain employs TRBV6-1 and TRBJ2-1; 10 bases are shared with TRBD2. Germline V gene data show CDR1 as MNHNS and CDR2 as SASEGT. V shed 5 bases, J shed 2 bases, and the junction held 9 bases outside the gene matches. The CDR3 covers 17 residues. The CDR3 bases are TGTGCCAGCAGTCCCCTCGGGCTAGCGGGAGCCTACAATGAGCAGTTCTTC. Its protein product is CASSPLGLAGAYNEQFF.

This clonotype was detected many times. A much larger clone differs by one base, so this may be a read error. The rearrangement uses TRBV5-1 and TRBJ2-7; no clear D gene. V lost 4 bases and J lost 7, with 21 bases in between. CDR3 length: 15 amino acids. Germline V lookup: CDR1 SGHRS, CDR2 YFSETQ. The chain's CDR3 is CASSVTTSPNNEQYF. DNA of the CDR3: TGCGCCAGCAGCGTTACTACCTCACCCAACAATGAGCAGTACTTC. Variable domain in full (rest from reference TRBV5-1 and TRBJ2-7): KAGVTQTPRYLIKTRGQQVTLSCSPISGHRSVSWYQQTPGQGLQFLFEYFSETQRNKGNFPGRFSGRQFSNSRSEMNVSTLELGDSALYLCASSVTTSPNNEQYFGPGTRLTVT.

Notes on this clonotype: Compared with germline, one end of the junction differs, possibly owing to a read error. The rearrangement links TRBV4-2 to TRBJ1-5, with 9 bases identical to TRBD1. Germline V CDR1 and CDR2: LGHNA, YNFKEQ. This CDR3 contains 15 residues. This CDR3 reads CVSELEDRGHQPQHF. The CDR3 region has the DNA TGTGTCAGCGAGTTGGAGGACAGGGGCCATCAGCCCCAGCATTTT.

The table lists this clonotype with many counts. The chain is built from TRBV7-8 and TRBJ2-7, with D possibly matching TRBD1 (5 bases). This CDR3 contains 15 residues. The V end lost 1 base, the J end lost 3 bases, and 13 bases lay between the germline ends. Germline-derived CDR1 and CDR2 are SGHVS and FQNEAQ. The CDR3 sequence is CASSLEAGSNYEQYF. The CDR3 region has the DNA TGTGCCAGCAGCTTAGAGGCAGGGTCTAACTACGAGCAGTACTTC.

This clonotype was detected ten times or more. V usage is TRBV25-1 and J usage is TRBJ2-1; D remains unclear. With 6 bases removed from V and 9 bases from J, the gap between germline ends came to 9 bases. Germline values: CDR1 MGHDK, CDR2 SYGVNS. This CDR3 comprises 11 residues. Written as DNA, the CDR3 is TGTGCCAGCAGACTCGGAAGTGAGCAGTTCTTC. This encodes CASRLGSEQFF. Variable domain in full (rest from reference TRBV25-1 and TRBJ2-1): EADIYQTPRYLVIGTGKKITLECSQTMGHDKMYWYQQDPGMELHLIHYSYGVNSTEKGDLSSESTVSRIRTEHFPLTLESARPSHTSQYLCASRLGSEQFFGPGTRLTVL.

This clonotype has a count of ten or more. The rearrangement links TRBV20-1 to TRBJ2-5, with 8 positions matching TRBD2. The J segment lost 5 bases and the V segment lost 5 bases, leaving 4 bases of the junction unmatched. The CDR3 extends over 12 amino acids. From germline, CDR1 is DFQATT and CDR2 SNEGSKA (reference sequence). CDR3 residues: CSAFGLAETQYF. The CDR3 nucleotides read TGCAGTGCTTTCGGACTAGCCGAGACCCAGTACTTC.

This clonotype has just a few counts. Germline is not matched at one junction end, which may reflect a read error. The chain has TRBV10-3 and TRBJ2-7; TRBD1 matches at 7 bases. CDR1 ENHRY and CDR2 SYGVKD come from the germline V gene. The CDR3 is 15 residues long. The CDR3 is CAISEGYRGSYEQYF. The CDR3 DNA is TGCGCCATCAGTGAAGGGTACAGGGGCTCCTACGAGCAGTACTTC.

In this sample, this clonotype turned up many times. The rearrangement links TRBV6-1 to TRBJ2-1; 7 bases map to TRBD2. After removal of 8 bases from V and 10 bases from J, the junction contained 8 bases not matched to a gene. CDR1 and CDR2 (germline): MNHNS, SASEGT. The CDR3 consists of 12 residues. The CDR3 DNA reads TGTGCCAGCTCCAGACGGCGGGAGGAGCAGTTCTTC. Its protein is CASSRRREEQFF.

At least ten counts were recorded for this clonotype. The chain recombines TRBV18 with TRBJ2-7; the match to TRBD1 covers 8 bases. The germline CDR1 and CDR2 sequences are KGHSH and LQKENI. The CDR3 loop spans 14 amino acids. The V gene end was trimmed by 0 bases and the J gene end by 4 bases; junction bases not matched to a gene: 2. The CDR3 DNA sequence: TGTGCCAGCTCACCACCGGACAGGGTATACGAGCAGTACTTC. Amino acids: CASSPPDRVYEQYF.

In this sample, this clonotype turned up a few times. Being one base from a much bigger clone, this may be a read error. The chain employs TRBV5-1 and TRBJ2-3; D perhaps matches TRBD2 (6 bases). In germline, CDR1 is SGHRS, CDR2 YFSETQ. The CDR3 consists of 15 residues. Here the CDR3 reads CASSLDGRKTDAQYF. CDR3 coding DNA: TGCGCCAGCAGCCTGGACGGGAGAAAAACAGATGCGCAGTATTTT.